This T cell receptor (beta chain) was sequenced for a study of blood T cell repertoires in COVID-19. At the level of the study: Sites in the United States, Italy and Spain provided acute and convalescent COVID-19 samples.

The CDR3 has 16 amino acids. Trimming at V came to 4 bases and at J to 7 bases, leaving 15 bases not matched to a gene. Germline V gives CDR1 LNHDA, CDR2 SQIVND (reference sequence). Authors' processing steps: Using reference gene primer amplification, nucleated cell counts were estimated. Produced via immunoSEQ multiplex PCR; TCRdb's table is partial and in-frame only. V and J calls and clone size are copied from that table; D and trimming were computed from the DNA. The table shows a few hundred thousand clones, with roughly 85% occurring only once. This chain links TRBV19 with TRBJ2-7; TRBD1 matches 8 bases. The TCR was taken from a woman aged 18-29 years with acute or convalescent COVID-19. The sample consisted of peripheral blood. CDR3 sequence (DNA): TGTGCCAGTAGTACCCTCCTTGAGACAGGGGCTGGAGAGCAGTACTTC. As protein: CASSTLLETGAGEQYF.